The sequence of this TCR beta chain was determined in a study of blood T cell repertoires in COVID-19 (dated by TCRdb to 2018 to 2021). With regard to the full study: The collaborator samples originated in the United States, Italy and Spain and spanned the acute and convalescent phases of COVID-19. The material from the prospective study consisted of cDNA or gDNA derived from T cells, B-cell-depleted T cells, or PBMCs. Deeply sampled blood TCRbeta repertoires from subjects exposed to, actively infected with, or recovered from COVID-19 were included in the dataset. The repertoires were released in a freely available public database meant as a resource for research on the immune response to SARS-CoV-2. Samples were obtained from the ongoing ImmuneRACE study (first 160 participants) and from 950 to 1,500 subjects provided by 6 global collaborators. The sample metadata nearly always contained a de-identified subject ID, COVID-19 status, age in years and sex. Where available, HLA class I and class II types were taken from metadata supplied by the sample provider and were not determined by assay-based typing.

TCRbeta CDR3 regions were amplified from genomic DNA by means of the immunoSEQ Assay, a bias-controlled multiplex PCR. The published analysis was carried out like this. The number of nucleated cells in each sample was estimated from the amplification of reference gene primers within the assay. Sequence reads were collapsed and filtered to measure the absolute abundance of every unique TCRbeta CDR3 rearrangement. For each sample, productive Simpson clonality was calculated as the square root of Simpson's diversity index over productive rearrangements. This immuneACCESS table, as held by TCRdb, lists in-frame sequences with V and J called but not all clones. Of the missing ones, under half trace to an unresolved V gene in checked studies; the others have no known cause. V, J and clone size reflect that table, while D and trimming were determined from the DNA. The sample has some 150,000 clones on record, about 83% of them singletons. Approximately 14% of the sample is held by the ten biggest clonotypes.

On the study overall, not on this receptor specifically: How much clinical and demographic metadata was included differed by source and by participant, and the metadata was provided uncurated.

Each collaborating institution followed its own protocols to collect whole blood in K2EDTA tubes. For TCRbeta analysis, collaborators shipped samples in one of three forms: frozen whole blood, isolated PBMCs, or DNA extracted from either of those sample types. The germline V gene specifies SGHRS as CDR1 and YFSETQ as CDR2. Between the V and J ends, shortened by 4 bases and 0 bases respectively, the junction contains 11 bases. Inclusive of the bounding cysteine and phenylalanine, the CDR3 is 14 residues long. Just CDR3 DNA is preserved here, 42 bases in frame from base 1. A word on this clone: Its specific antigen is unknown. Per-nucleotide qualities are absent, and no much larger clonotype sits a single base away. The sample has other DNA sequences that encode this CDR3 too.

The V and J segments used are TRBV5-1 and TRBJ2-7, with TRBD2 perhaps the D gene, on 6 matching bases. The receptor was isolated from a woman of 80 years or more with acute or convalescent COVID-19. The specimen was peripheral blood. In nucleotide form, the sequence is TGCGCCAGCAGCCGGGACTCTTCCTCCTACGAGCAGTACTTC. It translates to CASSRDSSSYEQYF.